This passage covers 23 T cell receptor beta chains from one sample sequenced in a study of T cell repertoires in cytomegalovirus infection. TCRdb re-analysed the reads in MiXCR, keeping a single row per CDR3 protein. This table has about 83,000 distinct CDR3 sequences, approximately 43% appearing once. No antigen has been assigned to these receptors. This specimen was CD8+ T cells from cultured PBMCs, taken from culture after CMV antigen stimulation. Receptors originate from a human donor in good health (CMV status not recorded). Some clones in this sample may be carry-over from other donors' samples.

The genes are TRBV7-4 and TRBJ1-1; D call uncertain. The CDR3 sequence is 13 residues long. V lost 7 bases, J lost 1 base, and 10 bases lay in between. Per germline, CDR1 SGHVT and CDR2 SQSDAQ. The CDR3 reads CASTILENTEAFF. CDR3 sequence (DNA): TGTGCCAGCACCATTCTGGAGAACACTGAAGCTTTCTTT. Variable domain in full (rest from reference TRBV7-4 and TRBJ1-1): GAGVSQSPRYKVAKRGRDVALRCDSISGHVTLYWYRQTLGQGSEVLTYSQSDAQRDKSGRPSGRFSAERPERSVSTLKIQRTEQGDSAVYLCASTILENTEAFFGQGTRLTVV.

This clonotype has more than one count but fewer than ten. The rearrangement links TRBV28 to TRBJ2-1; 8 bases line up with TRBD2. CDR3 length: 13 residues. The V and J ends lost 10 bases and 8 bases, in that order; junction bases with no gene match: 10. The germline gives CDR1 MDHEN, CDR2 SYDVKM. DNA of the CDR3: TGTGCCACCACCGAGCGGGAGTGGGATGAGCAGTTCTTC. Encoded protein: CATTEREWDEQFF.

Only a few counts were recorded for this clonotype. One end of the junction does not line up with germline, which may come from a read error. The chain combines TRBV6-1 with TRBJ1-1; weak D call: TRBD1 (5 bases). Germline loops: CDR1 MNHNS, CDR2 SASEGT. This CDR3 contains 16 residues. This CDR3 is CASSEDQGSGNTEAFF. The CDR3 coding sequence is TGTGCCAGCAGCGAAGACCAGGGTTCGGGGAACACTGAAGCTTTCTTT.

This clonotype has only a few counts. The chain is built from TRBV12-3 or TRBV12-4 and TRBJ1-5; D remains ambiguous. Trimming cost V 0 bases and J 1 base, with 13 bases left between them. The CDR3 runs 17 residues. DNA for the CDR3: TGTGCCAGCAGTTTAGCCCAATGGGGTAGGAGCAATCAGCCCCAGCATTTT. Translated: CASSLAQWGRSNQPQHF.

This clonotype turned up a few times. The V and J genes are TRBV7-9 and TRBJ2-7; 10 bases line up with TRBD1. Looked up from germline, CDR1 is SEHNR and CDR2 is FQNEAQ (reference sequence). V lost 6 bases to trimming and J lost 6 bases; unmatched junction nucleotides: 8. The CDR3 runs to 14 residues. CDR3 amino acids: CASSPPGQGFEQYF. The CDR3 region has the DNA TGTGCCAGCAGTCCGCCGGGACAGGGGTTCGAGCAGTACTTC.

The chain links TRBV6-1 to TRBJ1-6; 10 nucleotides align to TRBD1. The CDR3 length is 15 residues. CDR1 is MNHNS, CDR2 SASEGT, per germline. Trimming at V came to 10 bases and at J to 6 bases, leaving 9 bases not matched to a gene. CDR3 DNA sequence: TGTGCCACCCTACCGGGACAGGGGTTTAATTCACCCCTCCACTTT. Residues: CATLPGQGFNSPLHF.

This clonotype was seen at least ten times. The DNA of the CDR3 is TGTGCCAGCGACAGGGAGGTCTCTGGGGCCAACGTCCTGACTTTC. It specifies CASDREVSGANVLTF. The V gene is TRBV6-1, the J gene TRBJ2-6; TRBD1 might be the D (7 bases). CDR1 MNHNS and CDR2 SASEGT come from the germline V gene. V was pared by 8 bases and J by 0 bases, with 11 bases between. This CDR3 has 15 amino acids.

This rearrangement joins TRBV7-3 to TRBJ1-1, with D possibly being TRBD1 (6 bases). Germline V lookup: CDR1 SGHTA, CDR2 FQGTGA. The germline V and J ends were trimmed by 2 bases and 0 bases, with 25 bases remaining between them. There are 20 residues in the CDR3. The DNA for the CDR3 is TGTGCCAGCAGCTTAGAGGGACACCAGCGGCTCACTTTTTTGAACACTGAAGCTTTCTTT. Protein sequence: CASSLEGHQRLTFLNTEAFF.

V is TRBV27 and J is TRBJ1-4; maybe TRBD1 (5 bases). Germline-derived CDR1 and CDR2 are MNHEY and SMNVEV (reference sequence). The ends were cut back, 6 bases at V and 13 bases at J, with 21 bases in the middle. This CDR3 region has 14 residues. The CDR3 nucleotides are TGTGCCAGCAGCGACATCTCGCAGGTTGGGGGACTGTTTTTT. It yields the protein CASSDISQVGGLFF.

The genes are TRBV28 and TRBJ2-7; a possible D gene is TRBD1 (5 bases). CDR1 MDHEN and CDR2 SYDVKM come from the germline V gene. The CDR3 sequence is 13 residues long. With 3 bases removed from V and 5 bases from J, the gap between germline ends came to 11 bases. CDR3 DNA sequence: TGTGCCAGCAGTTTGGGGCAGCTCCACGAGCAGTACTTC. This translates into CASSLGQLHEQYF.

The V call is TRBV11-2, the J call TRBJ1-2, with 11 bases fitting TRBD1. V dropped 1 base and J dropped 8; count of bases not matched to a gene: 9. The CDR3 spans 16 residues. CDR1 is SGHAT, CDR2 FQNNGV, per germline. The CDR3 reads CASSLAYLGQGEGYTF. In nucleotides, the CDR3 is TGTGCCAGCAGCTTAGCCTACCTGGGACAGGGGGAAGGCTACACCTTC.

V gene TRBV4-2 combines with J gene TRBJ2-2; 8 positions match TRBD1. Germline V CDR1 and CDR2: LGHNA, YNFKEQ. The CDR3 is made up of 14 amino acids. Unmatched junction bases numbered 5, after V lost 6 bases and J lost 5 bases. The CDR3 DNA reads TGTGCCAGCAGGGACAGGGTGGGGACCGGGGAGCTGTTTTTT. It translates to CASRDRVGTGELFF.

The V call is TRBV7-2, the J call TRBJ1-1; 12 bases map to TRBD1. V lost 3 bases to trimming and J lost 1 base; unmatched junction nucleotides: 9. Per the germline V gene, CDR1 is SGHTA and CDR2 is FQGNSA. The CDR3 sequence is 18 residues long. CDR3 in amino acids: CASSLRGQGAYRNTEAFF. The CDR3 nucleotides read TGTGCCAGCAGCTTGCGGGGACAGGGGGCGTACCGGAACACTGAAGCTTTCTTT.

The chain couples TRBV4-1 to TRBJ2-3, with D perhaps assigned TRBD1 or TRBD2 (6 bases each). The V end was cut by 4 bases, the J end by 3 bases, with 14 bases between. The length of the CDR3 is 15 residues. Germline V gene lookup returns CDR1 MGHRA and CDR2 YSYEKL. CDR3 region: CASSPTSRGTDTQYF. As DNA, the CDR3 is TGCGCCAGCAGCCCAACTAGCAGGGGAACAGATACGCAGTATTTT.

V usage is TRBV20-1 and J usage is TRBJ2-5; TRBD1 matches 8 bases. J gave up 0 bases and V 3 bases, and 3 bases lay outside the gene matches. The CDR3 spans 14 residues. Germline V gene sequence: CDR1 DFQATT, CDR2 SNEGSKA (reference sequence). CDR3: CSARKDRDQETQYF. In DNA form, the CDR3 reads TGCAGTGCTAGGAAGGACAGGGACCAAGAGACCCAGTACTTC.

Concerning this clonotype: A read error is possible here, since a much larger clone lies one base away. The V and J genes are TRBV7-6 and TRBJ1-1, with D unclear. The CDR3 has 16 residues. The V gene's germline CDR1 is SGHVS and CDR2 FNYEAQ. V lost 5 bases, J lost 0 bases, and 16 bases lay in between. Here the CDR3 reads CASSESNSGLNTEAFF. Written as DNA, the CDR3 is TGTGCCAGCAGCGAAAGTAACAGTGGGCTGAACACTGAAGCTTTCTTT.

The chain employs TRBV6-1 and TRBJ1-5; D is unresolved. CDR3 length: 11 residues. CDR1 and CDR2 from the germline V gene are MNHNS and SASEGT. Trimming cost V 6 bases and J 4 bases, with 4 bases left between them. This CDR3 reads CASSRNQPQHF. The CDR3 nucleotides are TGTGCCAGCAGCAGAAATCAGCCCCAGCATTTT.

The chain joins TRBV4-1 to TRBJ2-5, with D perhaps TRBD2 (6 bases). Germline V gene lookup returns CDR1 MGHRA and CDR2 YSYEKL. Trimming shortened V by 4 bases and J by 5 bases, and 17 bases separated the two germline ends. The CDR3 loop spans 15 amino acids. The CDR3 DNA sequence: TGCGCCAGCAGCCCTCAGGGACCGGGGGAGGAGACCCAGTACTTC. Translating gives CASSPQGPGEETQYF.

The rearrangement uses TRBV18 and TRBJ2-7; D gene ambiguous. The CDR3 has 14 amino acids. The germline V and J ends were trimmed by 3 bases and 0 bases, with 9 bases remaining between them. Germline-derived CDR1 and CDR2 are KGHSH and LQKENI. The CDR3 sequence: CASSPPVTSYEQYF. The CDR3 nucleotides are TGTGCCAGCTCACCTCCGGTGACCTCCTACGAGCAGTACTTC. The full variable domain, with the rest looked up from reference TRBV18 and TRBJ2-7, is NAGVMQNPRHLVRRRGQEARLRCSPMKGHSHVYWYRQLPEEGLKFMVYLQKENIIDESGMPKERFSAEFPKEGPSILRIQQVVRGDSAAYFCASSPPVTSYEQYFGPGTRLTVT.

This chain uses TRBV7-6 with TRBJ1-4, with 8 nucleotides matching TRBD1. The CDR3 totals 16 residues. Germline V gives CDR1 SGHVS, CDR2 FNYEAQ. The V gene end was trimmed by 3 bases and the J gene end by 5 bases; junction bases not matched to a gene: 8. The CDR3 here is CASSFRSGQGNEKLFF. CDR3 in DNA: TGTGCCAGCAGCTTTCGGAGCGGACAGGGCAATGAAAAACTGTTTTTT.

The rearrangement uses TRBV7-2 and TRBJ2-1; 11 nucleotides agree with TRBD1. The CDR3 has 19 amino acids. The germline CDR1 and CDR2 sequences are SGHTA and FQGNSA. V lost 4 bases and J lost 4; bases outside the gene matches: 15. The CDR3, as DNA: TGTGCCAGCAGCTCGCCACCTCTGGACAGGGGGCAAAGATACAATGAGCAGTTCTTC. It codes for CASSSPPLDRGQRYNEQFF.

Points on this clonotype: Germline is not matched at one junction end, which may reflect a read error. In DNA form, the CDR3 reads TGTGCCAGCAGCTTAGCGTCGCTAGCGGGAGACTTC. It codes for CASSLASLAGDF. The chain uses TRBV7-9 and TRBJ2-1; 10 positions agree with TRBD2. CDR3 length equals 12 residues. Germline loops: CDR1 SEHNR, CDR2 FQNEAQ (reference sequence). The variable domain in full, completed from reference TRBV7-9 and TRBJ2-1, reads DTGVSQNPRHKITKRGQNVTFRCDPISEHNRLYWYRQTLGQGPEFLTYFQNEAQLEKSRLLSDRFSAERPKGSFSTLEIQRTEQGDSAMYLCASSLASLAGDFGPGTRLTVL.

V is TRBV20-1 and J is TRBJ2-3; the D gene is possibly TRBD2 (5 bases). Germline lookup yields CDR1 DFQATT and CDR2 SNEGSKA (reference sequence). CDR3 length: 15 amino acids. The V end lost 0 bases, the J end lost 6 bases, and 16 bases lay between the germline ends. The CDR3: CSARDLAPPGDTQYF. Here the CDR3 DNA reads TGCAGTGCTAGAGATCTGGCTCCCCCGGGGGATACGCAGTATTTT.